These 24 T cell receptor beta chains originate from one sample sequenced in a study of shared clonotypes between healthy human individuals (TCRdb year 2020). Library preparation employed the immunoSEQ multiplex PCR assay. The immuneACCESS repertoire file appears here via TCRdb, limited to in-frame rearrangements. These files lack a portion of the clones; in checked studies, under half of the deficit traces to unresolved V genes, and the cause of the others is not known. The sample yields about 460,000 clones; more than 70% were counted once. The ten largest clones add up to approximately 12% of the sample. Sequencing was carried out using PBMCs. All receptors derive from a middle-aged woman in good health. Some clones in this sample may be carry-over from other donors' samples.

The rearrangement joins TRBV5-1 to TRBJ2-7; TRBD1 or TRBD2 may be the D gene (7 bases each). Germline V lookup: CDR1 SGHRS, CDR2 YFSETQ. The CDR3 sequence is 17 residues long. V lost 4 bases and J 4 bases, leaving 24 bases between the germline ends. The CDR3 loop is CASSPRGGAAGTYEQYF. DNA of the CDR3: TGCGCCAGCAGCCCCAGGGGGGGCGCCGCGGGGACGTACGAGCAGTACTTC. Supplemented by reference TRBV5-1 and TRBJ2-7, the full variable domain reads KAGVTQTPRYLIKTRGQQVTLSCSPISGHRSVSWYQQTPGQGLQFLFEYFSETQRNKGNFPGRFSGRQFSNSRSEMNVSTLELGDSALYLCASSPRGGAAGTYEQYFGPGTRLTVT.

CDR3 DNA sequence: TGTGCCAGCAGTGAATACGGGCTAGCGGCCTACAATGAGCAGTTCTTC. Its translation is CASSEYGLAAYNEQFF. This sequence joins TRBV25-1 and TRBJ2-1, with 7 positions matching TRBD2. This CDR3 is built from 16 residues. The germline V gene encodes CDR1 MGHDK and CDR2 SYGVNS. Losses at the gene ends were 0 bases for V and 2 bases for J; bases not matched to a gene: 4.

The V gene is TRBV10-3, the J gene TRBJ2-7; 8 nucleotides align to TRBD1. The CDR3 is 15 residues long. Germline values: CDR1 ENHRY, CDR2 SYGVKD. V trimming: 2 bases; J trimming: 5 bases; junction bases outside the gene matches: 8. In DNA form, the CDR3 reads TGTGCCATCAGTGAGACCGGACAGGGTACTGACGAGCAGTACTTC. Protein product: CAISETGQGTDEQYF.

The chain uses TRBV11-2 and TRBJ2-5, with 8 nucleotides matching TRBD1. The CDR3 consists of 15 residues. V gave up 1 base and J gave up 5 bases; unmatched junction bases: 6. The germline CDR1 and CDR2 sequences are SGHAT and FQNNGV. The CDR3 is CASSLGADRAETQYF. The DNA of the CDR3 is TGTGCCAGCAGCTTAGGTGCGGACAGGGCTGAGACCCAGTACTTC. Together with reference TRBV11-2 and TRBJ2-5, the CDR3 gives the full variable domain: EAGVAQSPRYKIIEKRQSVAFWCNPISGHATLYWYQQILGQGPKLLIQFQNNGVVDDSQLPKDRFSAERLKGVDSTLKIQPAKLEDSAVYLCASSLGADRAETQYFGPGTRLLVL.

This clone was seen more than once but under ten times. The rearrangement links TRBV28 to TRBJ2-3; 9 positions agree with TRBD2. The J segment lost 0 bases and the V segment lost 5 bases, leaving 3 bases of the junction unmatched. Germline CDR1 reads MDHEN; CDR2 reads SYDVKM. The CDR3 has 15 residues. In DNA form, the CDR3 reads TGTGCCAGCAGTCGGACTAGCGACAGCACAGATACGCAGTATTTT. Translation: CASSRTSDSTDTQYF.

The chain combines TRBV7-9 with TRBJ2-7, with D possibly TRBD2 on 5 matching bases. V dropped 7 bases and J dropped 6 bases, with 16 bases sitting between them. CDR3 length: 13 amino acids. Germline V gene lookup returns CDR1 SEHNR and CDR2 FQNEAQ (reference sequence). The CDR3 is CASTPSGSAEQYF. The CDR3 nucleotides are TGTGCCAGCACGCCCTCGGGGTCTGCCGAGCAGTACTTC.

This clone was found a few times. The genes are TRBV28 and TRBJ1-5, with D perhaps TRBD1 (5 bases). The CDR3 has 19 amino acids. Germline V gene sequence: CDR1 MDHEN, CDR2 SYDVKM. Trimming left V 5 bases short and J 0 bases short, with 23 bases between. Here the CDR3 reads CASSPPGVGQADSNQPQHF. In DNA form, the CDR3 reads TGTGCCAGCAGTCCTCCTGGGGTGGGGCAGGCCGATAGCAATCAGCCCCAGCATTTT.

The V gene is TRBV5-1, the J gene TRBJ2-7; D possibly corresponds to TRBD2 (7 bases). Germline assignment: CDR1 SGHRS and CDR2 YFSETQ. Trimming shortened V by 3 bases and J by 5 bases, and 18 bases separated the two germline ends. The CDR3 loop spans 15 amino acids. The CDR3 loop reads CASSSGEGGPHEQYF. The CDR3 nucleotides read TGCGCCAGCAGCTCGGGGGAGGGGGGTCCCCACGAGCAGTACTTC.

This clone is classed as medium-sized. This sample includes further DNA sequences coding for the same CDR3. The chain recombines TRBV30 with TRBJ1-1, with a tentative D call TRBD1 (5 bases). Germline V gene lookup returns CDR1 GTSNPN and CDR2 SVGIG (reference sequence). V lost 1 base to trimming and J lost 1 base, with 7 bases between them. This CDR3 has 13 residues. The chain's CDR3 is CAWSETENTEAFF. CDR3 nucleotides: TGTGCCTGGAGTGAGACAGAGAACACTGAAGCTTTCTTT.

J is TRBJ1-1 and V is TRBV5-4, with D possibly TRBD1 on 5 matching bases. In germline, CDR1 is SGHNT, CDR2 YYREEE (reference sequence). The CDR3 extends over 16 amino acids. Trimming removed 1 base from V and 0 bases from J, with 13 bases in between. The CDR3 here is CASSLNRQTMNTEAFF. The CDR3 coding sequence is TGTGCCAGCAGCTTGAATAGACAGACAATGAACACTGAAGCTTTCTTT.

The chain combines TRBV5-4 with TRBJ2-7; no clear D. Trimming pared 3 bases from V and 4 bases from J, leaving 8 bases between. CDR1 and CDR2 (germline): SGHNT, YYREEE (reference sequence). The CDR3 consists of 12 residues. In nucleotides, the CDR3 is TGTGCCAGCAGCTCCAGCGCGTACGAGCAGTACTTC. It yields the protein CASSSSAYEQYF.

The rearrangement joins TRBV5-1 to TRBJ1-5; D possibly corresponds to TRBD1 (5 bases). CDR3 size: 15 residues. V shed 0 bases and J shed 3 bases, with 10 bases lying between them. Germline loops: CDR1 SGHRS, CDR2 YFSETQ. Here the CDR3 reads CASSLEGSPNQPQHF. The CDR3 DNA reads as TGCGCCAGCAGCTTGGAGGGGTCCCCCAATCAGCCCCAGCATTTT.

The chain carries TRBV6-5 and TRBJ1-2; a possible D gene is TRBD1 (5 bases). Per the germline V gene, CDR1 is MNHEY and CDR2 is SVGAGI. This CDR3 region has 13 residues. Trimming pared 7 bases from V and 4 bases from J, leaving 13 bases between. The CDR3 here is CASTSAGSYGYTF. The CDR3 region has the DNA TGTGCCAGCACCAGCGCAGGGAGCTATGGCTACACCTTC.

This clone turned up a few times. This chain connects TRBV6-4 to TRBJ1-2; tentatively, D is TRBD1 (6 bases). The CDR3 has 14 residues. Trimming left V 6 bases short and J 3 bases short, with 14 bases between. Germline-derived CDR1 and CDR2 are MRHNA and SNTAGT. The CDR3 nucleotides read TGTGCCAGCAGGAGTTCGGCAGGGGACTATGGCTACACCTTC. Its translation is CASRSSAGDYGYTF.

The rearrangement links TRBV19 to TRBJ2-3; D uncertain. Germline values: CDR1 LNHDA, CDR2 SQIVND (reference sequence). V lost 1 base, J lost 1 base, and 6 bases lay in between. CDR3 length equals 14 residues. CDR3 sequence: CASSIGGRTDTQYF. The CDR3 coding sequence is TGTGCCAGTAGTATAGGAGGCCGCACAGATACGCAGTATTTT.

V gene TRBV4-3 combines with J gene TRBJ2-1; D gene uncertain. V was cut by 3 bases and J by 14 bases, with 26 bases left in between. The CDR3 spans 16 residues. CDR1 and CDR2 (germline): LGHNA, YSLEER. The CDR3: CASSQALSGGPFGEFF. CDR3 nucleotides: TGCGCCAGCAGCCAGGCTCTCTCCGGTGGACCTTTTGGGGAGTTCTTC.

The CDR3 sequence: CASSPRPGASGYGYTF. The CDR3, as DNA: TGTGCCAGCAGCCCGAGGCCAGGGGCTTCTGGCTATGGCTACACCTTC. V gene TRBV7-9 combines with J gene TRBJ1-2; tentative D call: TRBD1 (6 bases). CDR3 length: 16 residues. CDR1 SEHNR and CDR2 FQNEAQ come from the germline V gene (reference sequence). V gave up 5 bases and J gave up 4 bases, with 20 bases separating them.

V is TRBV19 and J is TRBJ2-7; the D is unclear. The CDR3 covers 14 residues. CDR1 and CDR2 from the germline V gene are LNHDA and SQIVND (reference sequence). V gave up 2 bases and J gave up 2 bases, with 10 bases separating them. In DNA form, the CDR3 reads TGTGCCAGTAGTATATCTTCCGTTACCTACGAGCAGTACTTC. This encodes CASSISSVTYEQYF.

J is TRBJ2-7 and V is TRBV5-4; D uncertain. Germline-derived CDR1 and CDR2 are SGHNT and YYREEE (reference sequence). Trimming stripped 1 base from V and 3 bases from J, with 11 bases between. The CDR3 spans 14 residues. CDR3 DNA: TGTGCCAGCAGCTTGAAAACGGACGGCTACGAGCAGTACTTC. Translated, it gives CASSLKTDGYEQYF.

The CDR3 coding sequence is TGTGCCAGCAGTGAAAGGTCGAGTCCCTACGAGCAGTACTTC. As protein: CASSERSSPYEQYF. The genes are TRBV25-1 and TRBJ2-7; no reliable D call. CDR1 is MGHDK and CDR2 is SYGVNS in the germline V gene. V shed 2 bases and J shed 2 bases, with 10 bases lying between them. CDR3 length: 14 residues.

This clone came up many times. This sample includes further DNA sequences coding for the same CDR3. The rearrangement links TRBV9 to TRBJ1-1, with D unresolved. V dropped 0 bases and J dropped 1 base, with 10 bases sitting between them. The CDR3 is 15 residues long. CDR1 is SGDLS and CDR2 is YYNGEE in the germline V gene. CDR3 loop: CASSVAPTRNTEAFF. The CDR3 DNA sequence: TGTGCCAGCAGCGTAGCTCCCACCAGGAACACTGAAGCTTTCTTT.

CDR3 residues: CASSVAAGGETQYF. The CDR3 DNA follows: TGTGCCAGCAGCGTAGCAGCGGGAGGAGAGACCCAGTACTTC. This sequence joins TRBV9 and TRBJ2-5; 9 bases agree with TRBD2. CDR3 length equals 14 residues. Germline V CDR1 and CDR2: SGDLS, YYNGEE. The junction had 1 base not matched to a gene; V was cut back by 0 bases and J by 4 bases.

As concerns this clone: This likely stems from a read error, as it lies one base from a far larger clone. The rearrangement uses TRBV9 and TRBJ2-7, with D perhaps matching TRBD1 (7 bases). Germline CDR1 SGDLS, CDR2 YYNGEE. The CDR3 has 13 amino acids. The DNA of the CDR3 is TGTGCCGGCAGCGTAGGAGGGGGCGGCGAGCAGTACTTC. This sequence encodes CAGSVGGGGEQYF.

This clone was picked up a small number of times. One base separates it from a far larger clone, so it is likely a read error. Written as DNA, the CDR3 is TGTGCCCGGAGTCTTGGAGAGACCCAGTACTTC. It encodes CARSLGETQYF. J is TRBJ2-5 and V is TRBV30; D is unclear. The CDR3 contains 11 residues. Per germline, CDR1 GTSNPN and CDR2 SVGIG (reference sequence).